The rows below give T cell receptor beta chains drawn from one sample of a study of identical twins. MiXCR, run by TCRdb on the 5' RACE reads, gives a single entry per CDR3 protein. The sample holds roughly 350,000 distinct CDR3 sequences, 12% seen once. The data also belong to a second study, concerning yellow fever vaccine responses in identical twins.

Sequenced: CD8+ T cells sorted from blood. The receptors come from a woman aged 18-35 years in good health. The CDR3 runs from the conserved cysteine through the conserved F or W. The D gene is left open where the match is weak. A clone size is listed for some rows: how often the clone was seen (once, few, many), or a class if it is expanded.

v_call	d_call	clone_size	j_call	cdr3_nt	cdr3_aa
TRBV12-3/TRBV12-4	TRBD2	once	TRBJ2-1	TGTGCCAGCAGTTTCCAAAGACTAGCGGGAAACAATGAGCAGTTCTTC	CASSFQRLAGNNEQFF
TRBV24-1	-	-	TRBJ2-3	TGTGCCACCAGTGATCCATATACGCAGTATTTT	CATSDPYTQYF
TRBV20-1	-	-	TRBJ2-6	TGCAGTGCTAGAGACAGGGCGGGAGGGGCCAACGTCCTGACTTTC	CSARDRAGGANVLTF
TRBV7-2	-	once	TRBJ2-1	TGTGCCAGCAGCTTGGCGGGGAAGGGGGGTGAGCAGTTCTTC	CASSLAGKGGEQFF
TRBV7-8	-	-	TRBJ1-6	TGTGCCAGCAGCTTAGCCTGGGACCGGGGTTCACCCCTCCACTTT	CASSLAWDRGSPLHF
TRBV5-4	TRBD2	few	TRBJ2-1	TGTGCCAGCAGCTTTTCCGCTAGCGGCGGGGGTGAGCAGTTCTTC	CASSFSASGGGEQFF
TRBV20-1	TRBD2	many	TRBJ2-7	TGCAGTGCTAGAGATCGACTAGCGCCCTACGAGCAGTACTTC	CSARDRLAPYEQYF
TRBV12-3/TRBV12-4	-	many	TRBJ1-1	TGTGCCAGCAGTCCCGGGGGGGGCTTGGCTTTCTTT	CASSPGGGLAFF
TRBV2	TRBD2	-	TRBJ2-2	TGTGCCAGCAGTGAAGGACTAGCGGCCGGGGAGCTGTTTTTT	CASSEGLAAGELFF
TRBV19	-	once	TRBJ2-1	TGTGCCAGTAGTATGGCGGAGTGGGATATGGATGAGCAGTTCTTC	CASSMAEWDMDEQFF
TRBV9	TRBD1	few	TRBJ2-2	TGTGCCAGCAGCGTCGGGACAGGGAATCGCGAGCTGTTTTTT	CASSVGTGNRELFF
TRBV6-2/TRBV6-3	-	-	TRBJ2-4	TGTGCCAGCAGTGGGAGAGAACCTCAGGACATTCAGTACTTC	CASSGREPQDIQYF
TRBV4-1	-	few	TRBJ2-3	TGCGCCAGCAGCCAATCTACGGGATTGTCCACAGATACGCAGTATTTT	CASSQSTGLSTDTQYF
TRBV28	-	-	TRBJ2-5	TGTGCCAGCAGTTGGGGCTCCGCCGGGGAGACCCAGTACTTC	CASSWGSAGETQYF
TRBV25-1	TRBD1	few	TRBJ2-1	TGTGCCAGCAGTGAATCGGGACAGACCTACAATGAGCAGTTCTTC	CASSESGQTYNEQFF
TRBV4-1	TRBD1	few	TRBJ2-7	TGCGCCAGCAGCCCCGCGTGGGCAGGGGGCCCCAACGAGCAGTACTTC	CASSPAWAGGPNEQYF
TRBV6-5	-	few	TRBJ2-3	TGTGCCAGCAGTTACTCGGCCACAGGGCTACCCAGCACAGATACGCAGTATTTT	CASSYSATGLPSTDTQYF
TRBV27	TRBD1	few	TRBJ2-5	TGTGCCAGCAGTTTAGGGACAGGGTATGTGGAGACCCAGTACTTC	CASSLGTGYVETQYF
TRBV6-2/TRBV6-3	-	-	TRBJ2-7	TGTGCCAGCACCCAGACGGTCCACGGCTACGAGCAGTACTTC	CASTQTVHGYEQYF
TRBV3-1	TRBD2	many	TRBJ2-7	TGTGCCAGCAGCCAAGTAGCGGGGGCCTACGAGCAGTACTTC	CASSQVAGAYEQYF
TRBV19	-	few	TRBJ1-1	TGTGCCAGTAGTATTTCAATCTGGACTGAAGCTTTCTTT	CASSISIWTEAFF
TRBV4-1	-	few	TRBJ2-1	TGCGCCAGCAGCCAAGGGTGGGGGGCAGGAAACTACAATGAGCAGTTCTTC	CASSQGWGAGNYNEQFF
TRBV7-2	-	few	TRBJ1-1	TGTGCCAGCAGCCCCTCCCTAACAGGGAACACTGAAGCTTTCTTT	CASSPSLTGNTEAFF
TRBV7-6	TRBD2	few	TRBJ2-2	TGTGCCAGCAGCCCCGGACTAGCGGGGGGCTCGAACACCGGGGAGCTGTTTTTT	CASSPGLAGGSNTGELFF
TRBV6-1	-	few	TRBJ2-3	TGTGCCAGCAGTGAAGAATTCGGGGCTTTGAGCACAGATACGCAGTATTTT	CASSEEFGALSTDTQYF
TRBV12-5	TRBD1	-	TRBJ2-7	TGTGCTAGTGGTAGTACAGGGGGTCGTTCCTACGAGCAGTACTTC	CASGSTGGRSYEQYF
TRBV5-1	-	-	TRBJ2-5	TGCGCCAGCAGCCTTGGCCACTTAGCGAAAGAGACCCAGTACTTC	CASSLGHLAKETQYF
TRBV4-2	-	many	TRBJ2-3	TGTGCCAGCAGCCAAGTGCGGGGTAGCGGCACAGATACGCAGTATTTT	CASSQVRGSGTDTQYF
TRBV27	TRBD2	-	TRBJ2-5	TGTGCCAGCAGTCTACAGGGACTAGCAGAGACCCAGTACTTC	CASSLQGLAETQYF
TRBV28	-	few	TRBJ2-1	TGTGCCACCACCCCGGCCTGGGATGAGCAGTTCTTC	CATTPAWDEQFF
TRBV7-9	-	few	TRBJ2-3	TGTGCCAGCAGCCCCCCTTCATCAGATACGCAGTATTTT	CASSPPSSDTQYF
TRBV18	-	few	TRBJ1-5	TGTGCCAGCTCACCACCGAATCCCCCGTTCCATCAGCCCCAGCATTTT	CASSPPNPPFHQPQHF
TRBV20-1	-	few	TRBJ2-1	TGCAGTGCTAGAGGGTATTTATTGAGCTCCTACAATGAGCAGTTCTTC	CSARGYLLSSYNEQFF
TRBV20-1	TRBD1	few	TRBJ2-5	TGCAGTGCTAGAGAAGGGACAGGCCAAGAGACCCAGTACTTC	CSAREGTGQETQYF
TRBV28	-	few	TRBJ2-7	TGTGCCAGCAGCGGACCTTCGGGGAGCTCCTACGAGCAGTACTTC	CASSGPSGSSYEQYF
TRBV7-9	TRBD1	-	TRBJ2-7	TGTGCCAGCAGCGCGACAGGGGGTTACGAGCAGTACTTC	CASSATGGYEQYF
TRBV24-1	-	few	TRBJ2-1	TGTGCCACCAGTGATTCTACCCTAATATCACGGTCGGTCGATGAGCAGTTCTTC	CATSDSTLISRSVDEQFF
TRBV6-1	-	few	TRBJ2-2	TGTGCCAGCAACAACGGAGGGGTGGCCGGGGAGCTGTTTTTT	CASNNGGVAGELFF
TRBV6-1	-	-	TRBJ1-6	TGTGCCACGTCGGCGGACCTTTATAATTCACCCCTCCACTTT	CATSADLYNSPLHF
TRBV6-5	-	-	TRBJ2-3	TGTGCCAGCAGTTACGGGGTCTGGTCAGATACGCAGTATTTT	CASSYGVWSDTQYF
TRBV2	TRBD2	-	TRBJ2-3	TGTGCCAGCAGGGGCACTAGCGGGGGCACAGATACGCAGTATTTT	CASRGTSGGTDTQYF
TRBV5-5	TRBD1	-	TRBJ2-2	TGTGCCATCAGCTTGGGGCTCGACAGGGCCGTTGCCGGGGAGCTGTTTTTT	CAISLGLDRAVAGELFF
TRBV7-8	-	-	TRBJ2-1	TGTGCCAGCAGCTCCCCTGCCGGGGGATCTTACAATGAGCAGTTCTTC	CASSSPAGGSYNEQFF
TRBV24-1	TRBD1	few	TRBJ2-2	TGTGCCACCAGTGATCGGGACAGAAACACCGGGGAGCTGTTTTTT	CATSDRDRNTGELFF
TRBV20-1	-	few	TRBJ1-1	TGCAGTGCCAATAACAGGGTTACTAACACTGAAGCTTTCTTT	CSANNRVTNTEAFF
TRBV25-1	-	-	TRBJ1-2	TGTGCCAGCAGTGAATTAGGAGGGGATGGCTACACCTTC	CASSELGGDGYTF
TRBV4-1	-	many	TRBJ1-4	TGCGCCAGCAGCCAAGATCTTGAAAAACTGTTTTTT	CASSQDLEKLFF
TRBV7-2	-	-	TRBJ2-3	TGTGCCAGCAGCCCTGGACCGGAAAGGGCAGATACGCAGTATTTT	CASSPGPERADTQYF
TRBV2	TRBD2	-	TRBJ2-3	TGTGCCAGCCGCGGACTAGCGGCGGACACAGATGCGCAGTATTTT	CASRGLAADTDAQYF
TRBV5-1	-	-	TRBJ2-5	TGCGCCAGCAGCTTGGCGGAGGATCGACTCCAAGAGACCCAGTACTTC	CASSLAEDRLQETQYF